The 12 T cell receptor beta chains reported below all come from one sample, sequenced in a study of T cell repertoires in ileal Crohn's disease. Sequencing was performed with immunoSEQ multiplex PCR; in TCRdb, only in-frame clones are kept and a portion is missing. In the table there are over 7,500 clones, less than 85% of which are singletons. The sample comprised ileal tissue. Receptor source: an adult with Crohn's disease.

This rearrangement joins TRBV29-1 to TRBJ1-3, with D possibly TRBD1 on 6 matching bases. Trimming stripped 7 bases from V and 3 bases from J, with 16 bases between. Germline assignment: CDR1 SQVTM and CDR2 ANQGSEA. CDR3 length: 14 amino acids. The chain's CDR3 is CSAAQQGVGNTIYF. CDR3 bases: TGCAGCGCTGCTCAACAGGGAGTTGGAAACACCATATATTTT.

This rearrangement joins TRBV5-1 to TRBJ2-5, with D possibly matching TRBD1 (6 bases). The CDR3 contains 13 residues. The germline CDR1 and CDR2 sequences are SGHRS and YFSETQ. V was clipped by 4 bases and J by 5 bases, with 12 bases between them. The CDR3, as DNA: TGCGCCAGCAGCATGGGACAATCCGAGACCCAGTACTTC. Translating it yields CASSMGQSETQYF.

The table lists this clone with a few counts. The chain combines TRBV6-1 with TRBJ2-7, with 7 bases fitting TRBD1. This CDR3 has 13 amino acids. Germline V gives CDR1 MNHNS, CDR2 SASEGT. V lost 6 bases, J lost 2 bases, and 4 bases stayed unmatched. As DNA, the CDR3 is TGTGCCAGCAGCCTGGGACAGACCTACGAGCAGTACTTC. Translated: CASSLGQTYEQYF.

V is TRBV5-1 and J is TRBJ2-7; D perhaps matches TRBD2 (7 bases). This CDR3 has 13 amino acids. CDR1 and CDR2 from the germline V gene are SGHRS and YFSETQ. V gave up 8 bases and J gave up 3 bases, with 15 bases separating them. CDR3 bases: TGCGCCAGTAGGGAGGGGGTTAACTACGAGCAGTACTTC. Translating gives CASREGVNYEQYF.

The V call is TRBV7-6, the J call TRBJ2-5; D unresolved. CDR3 length: 13 amino acids. The germline gives CDR1 SGHVS, CDR2 FNYEAQ. V lost 0 bases to trimming and J lost 5 bases, with 7 bases between them. CDR3 sequence reads: CASSLAGRETQYF. CDR3 nucleotides: TGTGCCAGCAGCTTAGCTGGTCGGGAGACCCAGTACTTC.

CDR3 in DNA: TGTGCCAGCAGGGAACAGGGGGTGGGCTCCTACAATGAGCAGTTCTTC. Translated: CASREQGVGSYNEQFF. The rearrangement uses TRBV2 and TRBJ2-1; TRBD1 matches at 8 bases. V dropped 6 bases and J dropped 0; count of bases not matched to a gene: 7. The germline V gene encodes CDR1 SNHLY and CDR2 FYNNEI. The CDR3 has 16 amino acids. Full variable domain (missing parts from reference TRBV2 and TRBJ2-1): EPEVTQTPSHQVTQMGQEVILRCVPISNHLYFYWYRQILGQKVEFLVSFYNNEISEKSEIFDDQFSVERPDGSNFTLKIRSTKLEDSAMYFCASREQGVGSYNEQFFGPGTRLTVL.

This clone showed up just a few times. The chain is built from TRBV5-4 and TRBJ1-3; maybe TRBD1 (5 bases). CDR3 size: 15 residues. Germline V gene lookup returns CDR1 SGHNT and CDR2 YYREEE (reference sequence). The V end was cut by 4 bases, the J end by 0 bases, with 11 bases between. CDR3 sequence: CASSLQGGSGNTIYF. DNA of the CDR3: TGTGCCAGCAGCCTTCAGGGCGGCTCTGGAAACACCATATATTTT.

This clone was seen only a few times. CDR3 in amino acids: CASSLGSGSGGSYNEQFF. The CDR3 DNA reads as TGTGCCAGCAGCTTAGGTAGCGGGAGCGGAGGCTCCTACAATGAGCAGTTCTTC. The chain links TRBV11-3 to TRBJ2-1, with 9 nucleotides matching TRBD2. Germline lookup yields CDR1 SGHNT and CDR2 YENEEA. V trimming: 1 base; J trimming: 0 bases; junction bases outside the gene matches: 7. CDR3 size: 18 residues.

This sequence joins TRBV5-1 and TRBJ2-5; 7 nucleotides align to TRBD2. Germline values: CDR1 SGHRS, CDR2 YFSETQ. Trimming cost V 7 bases and J 4 bases; bases outside gene matches: 10. This CDR3 contains 14 residues. CDR3 region: CASAPGGLSETQYF. The DNA for the CDR3 is TGCGCCAGCGCCCCCGGGGGGTTGTCAGAGACCCAGTACTTC. Variable domain in full (rest from reference TRBV5-1 and TRBJ2-5): KAGVTQTPRYLIKTRGQQVTLSCSPISGHRSVSWYQQTPGQGLQFLFEYFSETQRNKGNFPGRFSGRQFSNSRSEMNVSTLELGDSALYLCASAPGGLSETQYFGPGTRLLVL.

This chain joins TRBV29-1 and TRBJ2-5; 7 nucleotides match TRBD1. CDR1 is SQVTM and CDR2 is ANQGSEA in the germline V gene. The J segment lost 5 bases and the V segment lost 1 base, leaving 7 bases of the junction unmatched. CDR3 length equals 14 residues. For the CDR3, the DNA is TGCAGCGTTGAAGGACAGGGCCATGCTGAGACCCAGTACTTC. Its protein is CSVEGQGHAETQYF.

By sample share, this clone is medium-sized. V usage is TRBV7-2 and J usage is TRBJ2-3; TRBD2 agrees at 10 bases. The germline CDR1 and CDR2 sequences are SGHTA and FQGNSA. CDR3 length: 14 residues. V gave up 4 bases and J gave up 6 bases; unmatched junction bases: 4. Written as DNA, the CDR3 is TGTGCCAGCAGCTCAGGACTAGCGGAGGATACGCAGTATTTT. Translating gives CASSSGLAEDTQYF.

There are a few counts of this clone. Here the CDR3 DNA reads TGCGCCAGCAGCTTGGCTAGCGGGACAGATACGCAGTATTTT. Translation gives CASSLASGTDTQYF. The V call is TRBV5-1, the J call TRBJ2-3; 8 bases line up with TRBD2. The V gene's germline CDR1 is SGHRS and CDR2 YFSETQ. This CDR3 contains 14 residues. J lost 3 bases, V lost 0 bases, and 0 bases had no gene match.